Listed below are T cell receptor beta chains from one sample, sequenced in a study of T cells in Graves' hyperthyroidism and ophthalmopathy. A single record per CDR3 protein comes from TCRdb applying MiXCR to the multiplex PCR reads. The sample has about 840,000 distinct CDR3 sequences, 38% seen once. Sequencing input: blood. These receptors all stem from a man aged 18 to 35 with Graves' hyperthyroidism. Each CDR3 is given with its conserved first and last residue. A D gene is named only where the DNA matches it firmly. Clone sizes are given selectively: once, few, many, or a class where the clone is expanded.

D	V	size	J	DNA	CDR3
TRBD1	TRBV7-2	NA	TRBJ1-5	TGTGCCAGCAGCTCAACAATTCAACAGGGGGCTCTCGGCCAGCCCCAGCATTTT	CASSSTIQQGALGQPQHF
NA	TRBV4-1	NA	TRBJ1-1	TGCGCCAGCAGCCAAAGGGGTCTATGGACTGAAGCTTTCTTT	CASSQRGLWTEAFF
TRBD1	TRBV7-9	many	TRBJ1-2	TGTGCCAGCAGCACCGACAGGGTATGGAATGGCTACACCTTC	CASSTDRVWNGYTF
NA	TRBV12-3/TRBV12-4	NA	TRBJ1-3	TGTGCCAGCAGTTTATCGAAGGACTCTGGAAACACCATATATTTT	CASSLSKDSGNTIYF
TRBD1	TRBV6-1	few	TRBJ1-2	TGTGCCAGCAGTGAAGGGGCAGGGGGCTATGGCTACACCTTC	CASSEGAGGYGYTF
TRBD1	TRBV15	many	TRBJ2-5	TGTGCCACCAGCAGGCGGGCCGGGACAGGGGGAGAGACCCAGTACTTC	CATSRRAGTGGETQYF
TRBD1	TRBV2	once	TRBJ2-5	TGTGCCAGCAGTGGGCCGACAGGGGGAGGGGAGACCCAGTACTTC	CASSGPTGGGETQYF
TRBD1	TRBV19	NA	TRBJ2-5	TGTGCCAGCCGTCAGGGAGGGGACAGGGTAGGAGAGACCCAGTACTTC	CASRQGGDRVGETQYF
NA	TRBV6-5	many	TRBJ1-4	TGTGCCACCAGAAATGAAAAACTGTTTTTT	CATRNEKLFF
NA	TRBV19	many	TRBJ1-4	TGTGCCAGTATGGGCCTTGCAACTAATGAAAAACTGTTTTTT	CASMGLATNEKLFF
TRBD2	TRBV24-1	NA	TRBJ2-1	TGTGCCACCAGTGACCTCAGCGGGAAGTACAATGAGCAGTTCTTC	CATSDLSGKYNEQFF
NA	TRBV9	medium-sized	TRBJ2-7	TGTGCCAGCAGCGCCCGGACTGGAGAGCAGTACTTC	CASSARTGEQYF
NA	TRBV15	NA	TRBJ1-5	TGTGCCACCAGCAGTGAGGGACTTCGGAATCAGCCCCAGCATTTT	CATSSEGLRNQPQHF
NA	TRBV19	many	TRBJ1-2	TGTGCCATCACTTCCCGGGAGTATGGCTACACCTTC	CAITSREYGYTF
NA	TRBV2	NA	TRBJ1-6	TGTGCCAGCAGTGCTACGGGACGCGATAATTCACCCCTCAGCTTT	CASSATGRDNSPLSF
NA	TRBV15	NA	TRBJ2-7	TGTGCCACCAGAGTGGCCGGGGAGCAGTACTTC	CATRVAGEQYF
NA	TRBV29-1	many	TRBJ1-1	TGCAGCGTTGGGCGGGTGGCTGAGAACACTGAAGCTTTCTTT	CSVGRVAENTEAFF
NA	TRBV15	many	TRBJ1-2	TGTGCCACCAGCAGCGCGAACTATGGCTACACCTTC	CATSSANYGYTF
NA	TRBV15	many	TRBJ1-1	TGTGCCACCAGCAGAGATCTGGCAGGACAAATGAACACTGAAGCTTTCTTT	CATSRDLAGQMNTEAFF
NA	TRBV12-3/TRBV12-4	NA	TRBJ1-4	TGTGCCAGCCTCTACAATGAAAAACTGTTTTTT	CASLYNEKLFF
TRBD1	TRBV9	NA	TRBJ2-7	TGTGCCAGCAGCCCGAGGGGGACAGGGGTTTACGAGCAGTACTTC	CASSPRGTGVYEQYF
NA	TRBV25-1	NA	TRBJ1-3	TGCGCCAGCAGCCAGTCCCCGGGGTCTGGAAACACCATATATTTT	CASSQSPGSGNTIYF
TRBD1	TRBV7-9	once	TRBJ2-7	TGTGCCAGCAGCTTAAGGGACAGGCTCCCCTACGAGCAGTACTTC	CASSLRDRLPYEQYF
NA	TRBV20-1	NA	TRBJ1-6	TGCAGTGCGGCCGAGACAGGTGTCGATTCACCCCTCCACTTT	CSAAETGVDSPLHF
NA	TRBV6-5	few	TRBJ2-7	TGTGCCAGCAGTTCCCGGCGGGGCCCAATCTACGAGCAGTACTTC	CASSSRRGPIYEQYF
NA	TRBV7-3	many	TRBJ1-1	TGTGCCAGCAGCCGCGGGACGAACACTGAAGCTTTCTTT	CASSRGTNTEAFF
TRBD2	TRBV7-9	once	TRBJ2-7	TGTGCCAGCAGCCGCCACCTTCAGCGGGAGGGTTCCCACGGGCAGTACTTC	CASSRHLQREGSHGQYF
TRBD1	TRBV19	NA	TRBJ1-5	TGTGCCAGTAGTCCCCTTCTGGGGACAGGGGTCGCGCAGCCCCAGCATTTT	CASSPLLGTGVAQPQHF
NA	TRBV7-2	NA	TRBJ2-7	TGTGCCAGCAGCCGCCACCGGGACCGCCCAAACTACGAGCAGTACTTC	CASSRHRDRPNYEQYF
NA	TRBV10-2	NA	TRBJ2-7	TGTGCCAGCAGCCGGGACTCCCGGTCGGAGCAGTACTTC	CASSRDSRSEQYF
NA	TRBV15	many	TRBJ1-5	TGTGCCACCAGCAGAGATCGAGGGGAAAATCAGCCCCAGCATTTT	CATSRDRGENQPQHF
TRBD2	TRBV5-1	NA	TRBJ2-2	TGCGCCAGCAGCTCCGGCGGGACTAGCGCAAACACCGGGGAGCTGTTTTTT	CASSSGGTSANTGELFF
NA	TRBV5-1	few	TRBJ2-7	TGCGCCAGCAGCTTGGATGGCGCTGCCTACGAGCAGTACTTC	CASSLDGAAYEQYF
NA	TRBV19	many	TRBJ1-1	TGTGCCAGTAGTAGAGGCGCCACTGAAGCTTTCTTT	CASSRGATEAFF
TRBD1	TRBV9	NA	TRBJ1-2	TGTGCCAGCAGCGTAGACGGACAGGGGGCCCTAGGCTACACCTTC	CASSVDGQGALGYTF
TRBD1	TRBV7-2	NA	TRBJ1-3	TGTGCCAGCAGCCCGACGACAGGGACTGGAAACACCATATATTTT	CASSPTTGTGNTIYF
NA	TRBV7-9	many	TRBJ2-2	TGTGCCAGCAGCGATGGCGGGGAGCTGTTTTTT	CASSDGGELFF
NA	TRBV29-1	many	TRBJ1-2	TGCAGCGTCCCAGAGGACGGCTACACCTTC	CSVPEDGYTF
TRBD1	TRBV12-3/TRBV12-4	NA	TRBJ1-2	TGTGCCAGCAGCCCGACAGGGGCCTACTATGGCTACACCTTC	CASSPTGAYYGYTF
NA	TRBV29-1	many	TRBJ1-1	TGCAGCGTTGAAGATCCCTTCCGGGATATGAACACTGAAGCTTTCTTT	CSVEDPFRDMNTEAFF
TRBD2	TRBV5-1	few	TRBJ2-7	TGCGCCAGCAGCTTGGTAACGGGGGGACCCGAGCAGTACTTC	CASSLVTGGPEQYF
NA	TRBV2	NA	TRBJ2-7	TGTGCCAGCAGGTTGGACGAGGGGCGCAACTACGAGCAGTACTTC	CASRLDEGRNYEQYF
NA	TRBV10-1	many	TRBJ1-6	TGCGCCAGCAGTGCCAGCTATAATTCACCCCTCCACTTT	CASSASYNSPLHF
TRBD1	TRBV10-2	many	TRBJ1-3	TGCGCCAGCAGTGCGACGCTGACAGGGGCAGGAAACACCATATATTTT	CASSATLTGAGNTIYF
TRBD1	TRBV7-7	many	TRBJ2-7	TGTGCTAGCAGCCCGGACAGGAACCACGAGCAGTACTTC	CASSPDRNHEQYF
NA	TRBV2	many	TRBJ2-5	TGTGCCACGCAGACAGTCTCTGAGACCCAGTACTTC	CATQTVSETQYF
NA	TRBV10-3	NA	TRBJ2-7	TGTGCCATCAGTGGGACGGGGACGTCGGGAAACTACGAGCAGTACTTC	CAISGTGTSGNYEQYF
NA	TRBV2	many	TRBJ1-3	TGTGCCAGCAGTGAAACACGAAGCTCTGGAAACACCATATATTTT	CASSETRSSGNTIYF